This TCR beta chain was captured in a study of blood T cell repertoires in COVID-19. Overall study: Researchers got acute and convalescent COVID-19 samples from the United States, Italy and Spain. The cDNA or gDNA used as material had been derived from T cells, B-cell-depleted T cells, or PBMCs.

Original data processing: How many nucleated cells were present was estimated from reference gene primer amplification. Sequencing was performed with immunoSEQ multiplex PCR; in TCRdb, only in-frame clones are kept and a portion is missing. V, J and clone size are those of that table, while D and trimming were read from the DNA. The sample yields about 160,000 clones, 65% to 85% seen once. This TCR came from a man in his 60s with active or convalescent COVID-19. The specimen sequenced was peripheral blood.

CDR3 protein: CASSQGLAGEFYYNEQFF. The CDR3 DNA is TGTGCCAGCAGCCAAGGACTAGCGGGAGAATTTTACTACAATGAGCAGTTCTTC. The chain links TRBV3-1 (or the pseudogene TRBV3-2) to TRBJ2-1; 12 nucleotides line up with TRBD2. Per the germline V gene, CDR1 is LGHDT and CDR2 is YNNKEL (reference sequence). The CDR3 covers 18 residues. Germline trimming cut 1 base from V and 3 bases from J; bases unmatched to any gene: 7.